One and the same sample provided the 10 T cell receptor beta chains below, sequenced in a study of T-cell reconstitution after alpha-beta-depleted transplantation in children. The library targeted TCRbeta and was prepared with unique molecular identifiers. TCRdb itself ran the PCR reads through MiXCR, one entry per CDR3 protein. The top ten hold 2.5% to 3.5% of the sample, which has about 540,000 distinct CDR3 sequences, about 16% seen once. The source material was PBMCs from the stem cell graft donor, sampled from the stem cell graft. These receptors originate from a human donor who donated a stem cell graft to a child with acute lymphoblastic leukemia.

The chain is built from TRBV6-6 and TRBJ2-5, with 7 bases fitting TRBD1. The CDR3 sequence is 13 residues long. CDR1 and CDR2 from the germline V gene are MNHNY and SVGAGI (reference sequence). Germline trimming cut 5 bases from V and 4 bases from J; bases unmatched to any gene: 4. The CDR3 reads CASSTGAIETQYF. The CDR3 DNA reads as TGTGCCAGCAGTACAGGGGCCATAGAGACCCAGTACTTC.

This clonotype was counted between two and nine times. J is TRBJ1-5 and V is TRBV18, with TRBD1 identical over 10 bases. Germline-derived CDR1 and CDR2 are KGHSH and LQKENI. With V trimmed by 3 bases and J by 0 bases, 8 bases remained unmatched. The CDR3 extends over 18 amino acids. In DNA form, the CDR3 reads TGTGCCAGCTCACCCCAAGGACAGGGGGGTTATAGCAATCAGCCCCAGCATTTT. It is translated as CASSPQGQGGYSNQPQHF.

J is TRBJ2-5 and V is TRBV7-9; tentatively, D is TRBD1 or TRBD2 (5 bases each). The CDR3 is 14 residues long. Looked up from germline, CDR1 is SEHNR and CDR2 is FQNEAQ (reference sequence). The V gene lost 3 bases and the J gene lost 0 bases, with 8 bases spanning the gap. Here the CDR3 reads CASSFRGNQETQYF. CDR3 in DNA: TGTGCCAGCAGCTTCCGGGGCAACCAAGAGACCCAGTACTTC.

This clonotype was counted between two and nine times. This chain joins TRBV2 and TRBJ2-3, with TRBD2 as a possible D gene (5 bases). Per the germline V gene, CDR1 is SNHLY and CDR2 is FYNNEI. Trimming stripped 10 bases from V and 2 bases from J, with 16 bases between. The CDR3 is 14 residues long. DNA of the CDR3: TGTGCCATCGGCCAGTGGGAGTACACAGATACGCAGTATTTT. It codes for CAIGQWEYTDTQYF.

This clonotype was observed a few times. The gene calls are TRBV5-1 and TRBJ2-7; 11 nucleotides align to TRBD2. V was pared by 4 bases and J by 2 bases, with 20 bases of the junction left unmatched. From germline, CDR1 is SGHRS and CDR2 YFSETQ. The length of the CDR3 is 20 residues. Here the CDR3 DNA reads TGCGCCAGCAGCGTGTCGGGACTAGCGGCTTCCAATGTCGTGACCTACGAGCAGTACTTC. Translated, it gives CASSVSGLAASNVVTYEQYF.

J is TRBJ2-1 and V is TRBV20-1; a possible D gene is TRBD2 (6 bases). This CDR3 is 15 amino acids long. The germline V gene encodes CDR1 DFQATT and CDR2 SNEGSKA (reference sequence). V was cut by 0 bases and J by 5 bases, with 14 bases left in between. Written as DNA, the CDR3 is TGCAGTGCTAGAGATTCGGGGGAGTTACACAATGAGCAGTTCTTC. The encoded protein is CSARDSGELHNEQFF.

The V and J genes are TRBV27 and TRBJ2-6, with a possible D match to TRBD1 (5 bases). Trimming took off 8 bases at V and 3 bases at J, with 20 bases between the two ends. CDR3 length: 17 amino acids. Germline CDR1 and CDR2: MNHEY and SMNVEV (reference sequence). CDR3 bases: TGTGCCAGCGGATCCTCAGGGTCGGCGTATGGGGCCAACGTCCTGACTTTC. This gives the protein CASGSSGSAYGANVLTF.

As for this clonotype: At one end the junction does not follow the germline gene, possibly because of a read error. This sequence joins TRBV7-4 and TRBJ2-5; D remains unclear. This CDR3 comprises 10 residues. The germline CDR1 and CDR2 sequences are SGHVT and SQSDAQ. The CDR3 sequence is CASSNLDLAF. The CDR3 DNA reads as TGTGCCAGCAGCAACCTGGATCTCGCCTTC. Full variable domain (missing parts from reference TRBV7-4 and TRBJ2-5): GAGVSQSPRYKVAKRGRDVALRCDSISGHVTLYWYRQTLGQGSEVLTYSQSDAQRDKSGRPSGRFSAERPERSVSTLKIQRTEQGDSAVYLCASSNLDLAFGPGTRLLVL.

V gene TRBV24-1 combines with J gene TRBJ2-1, with D unclear. V was cut by 3 bases and J by 11 bases, with 19 bases left in between. From germline, CDR1 is KGHDR and CDR2 SFDVKD. The CDR3 runs to 15 residues. The CDR3: CATSDPGQVGYKQFF. The DNA of the CDR3 is TGTGCCACCAGTGATCCGGGTCAGGTTGGATACAAGCAGTTCTTC.

The chain employs TRBV2 and TRBJ2-1, with 12 bases matching TRBD2. There are 15 residues in the CDR3. Germline CDR1 and CDR2: SNHLY and FYNNEI. V trimming: 4 bases; J trimming: 9 bases; junction bases outside the gene matches: 7. DNA of the CDR3: TGTGCCAGCAGTGGGACTAGCGGGGCCCCGAGTGAGCAGTTCTTC. This gives the protein CASSGTSGAPSEQFF. The variable domain in full, with the rest retrieved from reference TRBV2 and TRBJ2-1, is EPEVTQTPSHQVTQMGQEVILRCVPISNHLYFYWYRQILGQKVEFLVSFYNNEISEKSEIFDDQFSVERPDGSNFTLKIRSTKLEDSAMYFCASSGTSGAPSEQFFGPGTRLTVL.